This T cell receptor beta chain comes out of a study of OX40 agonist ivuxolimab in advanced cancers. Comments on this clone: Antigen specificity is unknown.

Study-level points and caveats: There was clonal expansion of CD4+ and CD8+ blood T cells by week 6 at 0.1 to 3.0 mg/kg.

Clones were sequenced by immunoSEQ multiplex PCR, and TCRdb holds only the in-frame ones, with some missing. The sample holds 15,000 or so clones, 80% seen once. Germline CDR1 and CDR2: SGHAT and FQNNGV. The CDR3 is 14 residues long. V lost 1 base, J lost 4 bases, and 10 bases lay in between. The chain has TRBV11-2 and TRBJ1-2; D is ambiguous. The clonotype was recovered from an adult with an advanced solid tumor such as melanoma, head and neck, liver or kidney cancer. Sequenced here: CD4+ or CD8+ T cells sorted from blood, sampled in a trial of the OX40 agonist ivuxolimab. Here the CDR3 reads CASSLVEAFYGYTF. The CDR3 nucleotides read TGTGCCAGCAGCTTAGTGGAGGCATTCTATGGCTACACCTTC.